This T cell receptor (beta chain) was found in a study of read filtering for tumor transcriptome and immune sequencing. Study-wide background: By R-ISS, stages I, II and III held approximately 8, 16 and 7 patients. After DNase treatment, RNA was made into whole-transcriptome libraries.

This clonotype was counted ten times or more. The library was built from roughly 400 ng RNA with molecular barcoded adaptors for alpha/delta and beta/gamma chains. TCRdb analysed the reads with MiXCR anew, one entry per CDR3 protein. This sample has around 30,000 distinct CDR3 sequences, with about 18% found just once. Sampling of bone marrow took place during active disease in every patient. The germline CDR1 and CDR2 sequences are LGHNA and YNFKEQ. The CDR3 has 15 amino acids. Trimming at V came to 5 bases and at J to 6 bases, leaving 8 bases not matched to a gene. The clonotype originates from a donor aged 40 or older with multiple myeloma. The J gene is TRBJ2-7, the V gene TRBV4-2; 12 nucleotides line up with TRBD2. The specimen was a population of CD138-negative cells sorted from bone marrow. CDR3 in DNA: TGTGCCAGCAGCGTAGAGGGACTAGCGGGTATCGAGCAGTACTTC. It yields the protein CASSVEGLAGIEQYF.